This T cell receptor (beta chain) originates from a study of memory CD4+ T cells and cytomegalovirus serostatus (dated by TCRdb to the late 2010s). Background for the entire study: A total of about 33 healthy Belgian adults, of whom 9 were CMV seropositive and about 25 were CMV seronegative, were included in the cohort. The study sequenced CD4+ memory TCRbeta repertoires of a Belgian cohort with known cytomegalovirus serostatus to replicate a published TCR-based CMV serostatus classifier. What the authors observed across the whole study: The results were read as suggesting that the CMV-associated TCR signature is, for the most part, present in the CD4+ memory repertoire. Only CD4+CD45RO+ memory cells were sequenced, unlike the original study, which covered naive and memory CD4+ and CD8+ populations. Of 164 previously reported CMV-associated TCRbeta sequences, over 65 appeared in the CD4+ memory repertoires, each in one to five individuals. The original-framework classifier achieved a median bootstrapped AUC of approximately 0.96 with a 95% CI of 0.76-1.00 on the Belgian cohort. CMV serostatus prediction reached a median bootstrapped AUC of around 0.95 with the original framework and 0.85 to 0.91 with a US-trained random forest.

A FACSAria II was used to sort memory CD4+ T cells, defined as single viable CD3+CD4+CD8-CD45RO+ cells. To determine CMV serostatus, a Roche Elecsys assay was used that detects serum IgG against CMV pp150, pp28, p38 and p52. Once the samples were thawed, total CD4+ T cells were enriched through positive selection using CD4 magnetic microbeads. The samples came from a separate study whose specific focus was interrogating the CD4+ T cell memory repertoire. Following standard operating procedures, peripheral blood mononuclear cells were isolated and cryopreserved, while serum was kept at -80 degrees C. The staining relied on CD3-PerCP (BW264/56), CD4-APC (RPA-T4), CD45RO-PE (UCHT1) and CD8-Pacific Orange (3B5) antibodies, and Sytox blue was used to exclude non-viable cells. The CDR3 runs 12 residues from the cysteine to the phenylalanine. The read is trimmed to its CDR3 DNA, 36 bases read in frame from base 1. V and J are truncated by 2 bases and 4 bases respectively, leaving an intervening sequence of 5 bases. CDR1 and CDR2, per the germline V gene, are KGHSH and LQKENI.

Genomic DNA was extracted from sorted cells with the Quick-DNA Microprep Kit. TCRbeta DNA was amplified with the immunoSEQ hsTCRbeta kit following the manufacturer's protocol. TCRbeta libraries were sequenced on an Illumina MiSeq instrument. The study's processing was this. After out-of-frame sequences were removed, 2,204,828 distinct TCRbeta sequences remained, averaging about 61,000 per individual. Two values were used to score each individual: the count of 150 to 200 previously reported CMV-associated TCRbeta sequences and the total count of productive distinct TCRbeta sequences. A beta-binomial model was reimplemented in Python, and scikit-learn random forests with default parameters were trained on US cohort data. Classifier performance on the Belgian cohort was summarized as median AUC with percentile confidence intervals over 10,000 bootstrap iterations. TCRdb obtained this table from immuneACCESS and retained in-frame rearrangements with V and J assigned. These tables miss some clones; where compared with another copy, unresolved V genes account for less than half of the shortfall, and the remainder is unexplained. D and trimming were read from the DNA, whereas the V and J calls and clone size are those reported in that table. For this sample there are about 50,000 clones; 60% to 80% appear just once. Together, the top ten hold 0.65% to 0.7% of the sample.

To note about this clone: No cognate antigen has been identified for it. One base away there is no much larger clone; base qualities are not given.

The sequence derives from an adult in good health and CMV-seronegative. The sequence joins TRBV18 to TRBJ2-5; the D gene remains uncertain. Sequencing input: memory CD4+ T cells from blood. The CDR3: CASSPTRETQYF. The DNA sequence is TGTGCCAGCTCACCAACGAGAGAGACCCAGTACTTC.